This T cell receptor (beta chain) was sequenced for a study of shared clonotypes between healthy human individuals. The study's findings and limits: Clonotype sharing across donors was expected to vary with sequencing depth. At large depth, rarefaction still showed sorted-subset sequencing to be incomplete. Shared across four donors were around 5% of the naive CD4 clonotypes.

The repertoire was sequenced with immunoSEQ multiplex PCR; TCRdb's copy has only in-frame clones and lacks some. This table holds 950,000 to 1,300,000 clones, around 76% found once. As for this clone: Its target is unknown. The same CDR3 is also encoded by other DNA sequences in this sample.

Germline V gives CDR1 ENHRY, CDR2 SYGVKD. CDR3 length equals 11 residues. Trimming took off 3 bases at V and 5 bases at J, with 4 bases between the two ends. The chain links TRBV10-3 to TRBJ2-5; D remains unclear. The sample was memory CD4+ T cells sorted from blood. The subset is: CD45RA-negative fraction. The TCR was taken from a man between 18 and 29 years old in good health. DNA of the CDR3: TGTGCCATCAGTGACGGCGAGACCCAGTACTTC. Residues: CAISDGETQYF.